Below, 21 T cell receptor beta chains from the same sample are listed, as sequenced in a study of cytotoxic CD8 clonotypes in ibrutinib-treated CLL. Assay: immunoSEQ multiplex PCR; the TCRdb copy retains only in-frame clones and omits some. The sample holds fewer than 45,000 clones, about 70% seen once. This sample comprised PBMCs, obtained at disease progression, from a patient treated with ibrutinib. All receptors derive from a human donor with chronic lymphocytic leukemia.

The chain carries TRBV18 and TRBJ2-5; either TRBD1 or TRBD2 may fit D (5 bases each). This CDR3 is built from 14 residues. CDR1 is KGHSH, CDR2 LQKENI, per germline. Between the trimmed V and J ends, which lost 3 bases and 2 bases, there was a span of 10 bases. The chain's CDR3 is CASSPRDGQETQYF. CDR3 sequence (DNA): TGTGCCAGCTCACCCCGGGACGGACAAGAGACCCAGTACTTC.

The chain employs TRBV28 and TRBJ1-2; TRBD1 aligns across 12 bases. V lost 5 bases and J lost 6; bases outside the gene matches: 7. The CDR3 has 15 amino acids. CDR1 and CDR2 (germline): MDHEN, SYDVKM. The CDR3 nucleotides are TGTGCCAGCAGTACCCAAGGGACAGGGGGCGATGGCTACACCTTC. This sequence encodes CASSTQGTGGDGYTF.

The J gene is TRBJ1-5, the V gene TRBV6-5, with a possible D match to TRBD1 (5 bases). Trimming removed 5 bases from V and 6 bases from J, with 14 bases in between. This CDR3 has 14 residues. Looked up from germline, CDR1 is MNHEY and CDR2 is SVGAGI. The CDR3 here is CASSPLGGAQPQHF. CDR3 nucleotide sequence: TGTGCCAGCAGTCCCTTGGGTGGGGCTCAGCCCCAGCATTTT.

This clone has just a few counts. CDR3 nucleotides: TGCGCCAGCAGCCCGGGACAGAACACCTATGGCTACACCTTC. Protein product: CASSPGQNTYGYTF. The chain uses TRBV4-1 and TRBJ1-2, with 7 bases lining up with TRBD1. This CDR3 spans 14 amino acids. Germline V gene lookup returns CDR1 MGHRA and CDR2 YSYEKL. Germline trimming cut 4 bases from V and 4 bases from J; bases unmatched to any gene: 6.

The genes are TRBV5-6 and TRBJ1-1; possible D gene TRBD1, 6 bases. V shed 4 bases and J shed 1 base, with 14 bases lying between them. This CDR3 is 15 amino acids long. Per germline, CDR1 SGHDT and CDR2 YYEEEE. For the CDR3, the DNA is TGTGCCAGCAGCCGATCAGAACAGGGGAACACTGAAGCTTTCTTT. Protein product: CASSRSEQGNTEAFF.

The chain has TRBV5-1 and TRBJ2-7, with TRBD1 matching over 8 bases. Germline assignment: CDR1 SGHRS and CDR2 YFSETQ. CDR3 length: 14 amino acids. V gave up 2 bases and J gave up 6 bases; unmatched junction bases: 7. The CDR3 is CASSFLGQVSEQYF. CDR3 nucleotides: TGCGCCAGCAGCTTCTTGGGACAGGTGAGCGAGCAGTACTTC.

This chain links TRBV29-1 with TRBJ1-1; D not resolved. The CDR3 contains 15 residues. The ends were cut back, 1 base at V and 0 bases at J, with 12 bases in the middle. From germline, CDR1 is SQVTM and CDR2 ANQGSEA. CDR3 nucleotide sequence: TGCAGCGTTGAAGGGGCCCCACCCATGAACACTGAAGCTTTCTTT. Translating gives CSVEGAPPMNTEAFF.

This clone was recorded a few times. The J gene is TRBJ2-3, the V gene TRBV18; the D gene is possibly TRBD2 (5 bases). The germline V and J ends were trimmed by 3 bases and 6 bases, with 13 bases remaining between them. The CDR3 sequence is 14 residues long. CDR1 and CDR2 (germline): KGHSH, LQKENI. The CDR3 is CASSPSAVVDTQYF. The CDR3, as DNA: TGTGCCAGCTCACCTAGCGCCGTTGTCGATACGCAGTATTTT.

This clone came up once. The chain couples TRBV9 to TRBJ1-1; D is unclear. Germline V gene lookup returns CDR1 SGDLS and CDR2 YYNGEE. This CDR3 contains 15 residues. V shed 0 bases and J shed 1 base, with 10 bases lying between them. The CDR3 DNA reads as TGTGCCAGCAGCGTAGGGCCGGGTCGGAACACTGAAGCTTTCTTT. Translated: CASSVGPGRNTEAFF.

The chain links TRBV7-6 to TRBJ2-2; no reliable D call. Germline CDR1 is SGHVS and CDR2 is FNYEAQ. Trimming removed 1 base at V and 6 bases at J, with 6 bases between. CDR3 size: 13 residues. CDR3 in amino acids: CASSLGVAGELFF. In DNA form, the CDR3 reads TGTGCCAGCAGCTTAGGCGTCGCCGGGGAGCTGTTTTTT.

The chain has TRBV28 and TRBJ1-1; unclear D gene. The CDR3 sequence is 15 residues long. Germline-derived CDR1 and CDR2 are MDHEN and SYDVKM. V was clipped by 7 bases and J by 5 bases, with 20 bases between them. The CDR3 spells CASIVSDSAGTEAFF. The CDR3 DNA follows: TGTGCCAGCATTGTATCCGACTCAGCGGGAACTGAAGCTTTCTTT.

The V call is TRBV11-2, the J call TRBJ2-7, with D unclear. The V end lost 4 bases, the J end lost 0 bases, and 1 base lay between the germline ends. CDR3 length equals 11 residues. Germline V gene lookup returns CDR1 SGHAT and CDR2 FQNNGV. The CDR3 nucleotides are TGTGCCAGCAGCTACTCCTACGAGCAGTACTTC. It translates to CASSYSYEQYF.

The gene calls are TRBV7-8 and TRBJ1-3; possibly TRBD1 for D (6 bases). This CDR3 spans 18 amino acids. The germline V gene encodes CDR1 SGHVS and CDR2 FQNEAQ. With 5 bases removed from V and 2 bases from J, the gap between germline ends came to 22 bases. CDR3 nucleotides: TGTGCCAGCAGCCTCCGTCCCGGGACATCACGAACTGGAAACACCATATATTTT. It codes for CASSLRPGTSRTGNTIYF.

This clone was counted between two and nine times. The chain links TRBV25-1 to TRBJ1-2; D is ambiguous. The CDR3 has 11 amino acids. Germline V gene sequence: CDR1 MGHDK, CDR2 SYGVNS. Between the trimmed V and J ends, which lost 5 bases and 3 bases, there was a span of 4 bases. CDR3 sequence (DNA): TGTGCCAGCAGTTCATACTATGGCTACACCTTC. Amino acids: CASSSYYGYTF.

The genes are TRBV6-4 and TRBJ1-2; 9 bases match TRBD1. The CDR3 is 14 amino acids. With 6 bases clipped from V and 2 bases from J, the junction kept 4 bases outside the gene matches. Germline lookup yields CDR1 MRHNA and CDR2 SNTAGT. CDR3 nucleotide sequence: TGTGCCAGCAGCCCGGGACAGGGAAACTATGGCTACACCTTC. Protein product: CASSPGQGNYGYTF.

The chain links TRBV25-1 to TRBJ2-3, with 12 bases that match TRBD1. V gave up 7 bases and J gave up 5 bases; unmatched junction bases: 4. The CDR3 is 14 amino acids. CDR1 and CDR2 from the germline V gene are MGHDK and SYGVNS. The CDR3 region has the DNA TGTGCCAGCAAAGGGGACAGGGGGCGAGATACGCAGTATTTT. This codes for CASKGDRGRDTQYF.

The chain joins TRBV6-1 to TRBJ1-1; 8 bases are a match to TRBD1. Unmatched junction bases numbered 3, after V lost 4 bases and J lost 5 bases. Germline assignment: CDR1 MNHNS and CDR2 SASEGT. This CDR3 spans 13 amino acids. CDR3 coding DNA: TGTGCCAGCAGTGCGGGACAGGTTACTGAAGCTTTCTTT. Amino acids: CASSAGQVTEAFF.

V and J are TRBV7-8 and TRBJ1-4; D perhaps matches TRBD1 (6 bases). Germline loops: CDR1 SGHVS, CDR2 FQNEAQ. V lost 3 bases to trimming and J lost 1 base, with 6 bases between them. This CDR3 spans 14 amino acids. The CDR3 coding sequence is TGTGCCAGCAGCTTGACAGGAACTAATGAAAAACTGTTTTTT. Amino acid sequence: CASSLTGTNEKLFF.

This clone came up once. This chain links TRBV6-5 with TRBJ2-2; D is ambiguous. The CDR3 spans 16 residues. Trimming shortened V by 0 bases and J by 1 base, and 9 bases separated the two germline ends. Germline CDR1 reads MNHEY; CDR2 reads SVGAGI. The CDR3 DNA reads TGTGCCAGCAGTTACTCGATTCTATTGAACACCGGGGAGCTGTTTTTT. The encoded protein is CASSYSILLNTGELFF.

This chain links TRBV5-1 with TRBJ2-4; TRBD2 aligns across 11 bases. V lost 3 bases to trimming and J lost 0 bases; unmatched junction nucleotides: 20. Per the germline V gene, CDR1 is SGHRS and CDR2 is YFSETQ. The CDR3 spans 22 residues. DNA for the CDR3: TGCGCCAGCAGCTGGGGGTCTACAGAAAGGACTAGCGGGTGGCTAGCCAAAAACATTCAGTACTTC. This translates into CASSWGSTERTSGWLAKNIQYF. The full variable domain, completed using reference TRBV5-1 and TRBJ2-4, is KAGVTQTPRYLIKTRGQQVTLSCSPISGHRSVSWYQQTPGQGLQFLFEYFSETQRNKGNFPGRFSGRQFSNSRSEMNVSTLELGDSALYLCASSWGSTERTSGWLAKNIQYFGAGTRLSVL.

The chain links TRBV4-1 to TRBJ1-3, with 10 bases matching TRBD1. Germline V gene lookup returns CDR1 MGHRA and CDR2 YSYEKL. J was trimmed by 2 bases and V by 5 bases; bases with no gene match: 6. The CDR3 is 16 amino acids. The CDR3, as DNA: TGCGCCAGCAGCAGAGGACAGGGGGAGACTGGAAACACCATATATTTT. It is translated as CASSRGQGETGNTIYF.